These T cell receptor beta chains were read from a single sample in a study of blood T cells in healthy people across ages. TCRdb fed the 5' RACE reads into MiXCR, producing one record per CDR3 protein. Of hundreds of thousands of distinct CDR3 sequences in the sample, about 30% were seen once. The sequenced material came from blood. The source is a woman aged 80 or older in good health. CDR3s include the opening cysteine and the closing phenylalanine or tryptophan. The D gene is left open where the match is weak. Rows may omit the clone size; those that give it use once, few, many or a size class.

J | D | V | size | CDR3 | DNA
TRBJ2-7 | TRBD2 | TRBV20-1 | . | CSARSGTSGSSYEQYF | TGCAGTGCTAGATCTGGGACTAGCGGGAGTAGTTACGAGCAGTACTTC
TRBJ1-4 | . | TRBV12-3/TRBV12-4 | many | CASSLSTGLGEKLFF | TGTGCCAGCAGTTTGTCGACAGGCCTGGGGGAAAAACTGTTTTTT
TRBJ2-7 | . | TRBV7-2 | many | CASSSGPRVYEQYF | TGTGCCAGCAGCTCAGGCCCTCGGGTCTACGAGCAGTACTTC
TRBJ2-3 | . | TRBV20-1 | . | CSARGGNATDTQYF | TGCAGTGCTAGAGGGGGGAACGCCACAGATACGCAGTATTTT
TRBJ1-6 | . | TRBV9 | many | CASSVGDGYNSPLHF | TGTGCCAGCAGCGTAGGGGACGGTTATAATTCACCCCTCCACTTT
TRBJ2-7 | . | TRBV20-1 | many | CSATSYEQYF | TGCAGTGCTACCTCCTACGAGCAGTACTTC
TRBJ1-2 | . | TRBV12-3/TRBV12-4 | few | CASSWGGALAGYTF | TGTGCCAGCAGTTGGGGCGGGGCTTTAGCGGGCTACACCTTC
TRBJ2-7 | TRBD1 | TRBV20-1 | . | CSAGRRDRGQRGSYEQYF | TGCAGTGCTGGGCGCCGGGACAGGGGGCAACGGGGGAGCTACGAGCAGTACTTC
TRBJ1-5 | TRBD1 | TRBV2 | few | CASSWDREGPQHF | TGTGCCAGCAGTTGGGACAGGGAGGGGCCCCAGCATTTT
TRBJ1-4 | TRBD1 | TRBV15 | many | CATREDRGREKLFF | TGTGCCACCCGAGAAGACAGGGGGCGGGAAAAACTGTTTTTT
TRBJ2-4 | . | TRBV11-2 | many | CASSPKGGPNIQYF | TGTGCCAGCAGCCCAAAGGGGGGCCCGAACATTCAGTACTTC
TRBJ1-1 | . | TRBV19 | . | CASTGVPRAAEAFF | TGTGCCAGTACCGGGGTCCCACGGGCAGCTGAAGCTTTCTTT
TRBJ2-7 | . | TRBV5-5 | . | CASSLARYYEQYF | TGTGCCAGCAGCCTTGCGAGGTATTACGAGCAGTACTTC
TRBJ2-1 | TRBD2 | TRBV12-3/TRBV12-4 | . | CASGLADYNEQFF | TGTGCCAGCGGACTAGCGGACTACAATGAGCAGTTCTTC
TRBJ2-5 | TRBD2 | TRBV7-2 | many | CASSRRTSGNQETQYF | TGTGCCAGCAGCCGCAGAACTAGCGGGAATCAAGAGACCCAGTACTTC
TRBJ2-3 | . | TRBV29-1 | . | CSGYFPLTDTQYF | TGCAGCGGTTACTTCCCACTCACAGATACGCAGTATTTT
TRBJ1-5 | . | TRBV20-1 | many | CSAVGDQPQHF | TGCAGTGCCGTCGGGGATCAGCCCCAGCATTTT
TRBJ1-1 | TRBD1 | TRBV24-1 | few | CATSDRDRDEAFF | TGTGCCACCAGTGACCGGGACAGGGACGAAGCTTTCTTT
TRBJ2-1 | . | TRBV5-6 | . | CASSFGQRIYNEQFF | TGTGCCAGCAGCTTCGGACAGAGAATCTACAATGAGCAGTTCTTC
TRBJ1-3 | . | TRBV7-2 | . | CASSLRGAVKFGNTIYF | TGTGCCAGCAGCCTCCGAGGGGCGGTGAAGTTCGGAAACACCATATATTTT
TRBJ1-2 | . | TRBV21-1 | . | CASTEWGGYGYTF | TGTGCCAGCACCGAGTGGGGGGGCTATGGCTACACCTTC
TRBJ2-1 | . | TRBV24-1 | many | CATSDLGYWFF | TGTGCCACCAGTGATTTAGGTTACTGGTTCTTC
TRBJ2-3 | TRBD1 | TRBV20-1 | . | CSASEATGVTDTQYF | TGCAGTGCTAGCGAGGCGACAGGGGTAACAGATACGCAGTATTTT
TRBJ1-2 | TRBD1 | TRBV10-3 | many | CAISDPGQGDGYTF | TGTGCCATCAGTGATCCGGGACAGGGGGATGGCTACACCTTC
TRBJ1-2 | . | TRBV9 | . | CASSTPGVGGYTF | TGTGCCAGCAGCACACCGGGGGTGGGAGGCTACACCTTC
TRBJ2-1 | TRBD1 | TRBV5-1 | few | CASSWPGQGGASSYNEQFF | TGCGCCAGCAGCTGGCCGGGACAGGGGGGCGCGAGTTCCTACAATGAGCAGTTCTTC
TRBJ1-4 | . | TRBV5-6 | few | CASSLWTDTNEKLFF | TGTGCCAGCAGCCTCTGGACGGATACTAATGAAAAACTGTTTTTT
TRBJ1-3 | TRBD1 | TRBV18 | . | CASSSTGQGISGNTIYF | TGTGCCAGCTCATCAACGGGACAGGGGATTTCTGGAAACACCATATATTTT
TRBJ2-1 | . | TRBV20-1 | many | CSALRGHSYNEQFF | TGCAGTGCCTTGCGGGGGCACTCCTACAATGAGCAGTTCTTC
TRBJ1-2 | . | TRBV7-8 | . | CASSLASRGGAGYTF | TGTGCCAGCAGCTTAGCCTCCAGGGGAGGCGCAGGCTACACCTTC
TRBJ1-2 | TRBD1 | TRBV6-2/TRBV6-3 | . | CASRLTGEDGYGYTF | TGTGCCAGCAGATTGACAGGGGAAGATGGGTATGGCTACACCTTC
TRBJ1-6 | . | TRBV27 | . | CASSPRRNSPLHF | TGTGCCAGCAGTCCTAGACGGAATTCACCCCTCCACTTT
TRBJ1-2 | . | TRBV5-1 | many | CASSPSLQVHGYTF | TGCGCCAGCAGCCCCTCCCTACAGGTCCATGGCTACACCTTC
TRBJ2-7 | TRBD2 | TRBV5-1 | many | CASSGGLAGGPSSYEQYF | TGCGCCAGCAGCGGTGGCCTAGCGGGGGGGCCGAGCTCCTACGAGCAGTACTTC
TRBJ1-2 | . | TRBV4-3 | many | CASSLAAGEDYGYTF | TGCGCCAGCAGCCTCGCCGCGGGGGAAGACTATGGCTACACCTTC
TRBJ2-2 | . | TRBV12-1 | . | CASSFGSFWISNTGELFF | TGTGCCAGCAGCTTTGGGAGTTTCTGGATATCGAACACCGGGGAGCTGTTTTTT
TRBJ1-2 | . | TRBV13 | few | CASGRGGDGYTF | TGTGCCTCTGGAAGGGGCGGGGACGGCTACACCTTC
TRBJ2-1 | TRBD2 | TRBV25-1 | . | CASSDLAGGINNEQFF | TGTGCCAGCAGTGATCTAGCGGGGGGTATTAACAATGAGCAGTTCTTC
TRBJ2-5 | TRBD2 | TRBV20-1 | . | CSALAGDETQYF | TGCAGTGCTTTAGCGGGAGATGAGACCCAGTACTTC
TRBJ1-6 | TRBD1 | TRBV9 | . | CASSGGTGENSPLHF | TGTGCCAGCAGCGGGGGGACAGGAGAGAATTCACCCCTCCACTTT
TRBJ2-2 | . | TRBV6-5 | . | CASSYWGGGRGELFF | TGTGCCAGCAGTTACTGGGGCGGGGGCCGCGGGGAGCTGTTTTTT
TRBJ2-3 | . | TRBV6-2/TRBV6-3 | many | CASNRGGSPPDTQYF | TGTGCCAGCAATCGAGGGGGGAGTCCCCCAGATACGCAGTATTTT
TRBJ1-1 | TRBD1 | TRBV28 | . | CAGSVPGLRGIEAFF | TGTGCCGGCAGTGTACCGGGACTCAGGGGGATAGAAGCTTTCTTT
TRBJ2-3 | TRBD1 | TRBV9 | few | CASSKTGSTDTRYF | TGTGCCAGCAGCAAGACAGGGTCCACAGATACGCGGTATTTT
TRBJ2-1 | . | TRBV4-1 | . | CASSLDGRNNEQFF | TGCGCCAGCAGCTTGGATGGCAGAAACAATGAGCAGTTCTTC
TRBJ2-7 | . | TRBV5-6 | . | CASSNPRERAGYEQYF | TGTGCCAGCAGCAACCCCCGAGAGCGGGCCGGCTACGAGCAGTACTTC
TRBJ2-7 | . | TRBV30 | many | CAWIRNSYEQYF | TGTGCCTGGATTCGTAACAGCTACGAGCAGTACTTC
TRBJ1-1 | . | TRBV5-1 | few | CASSTGTVNTKAFF | TGCGCCAGCAGCACCGGGACGGTGAACACTAAAGCTTTCTTT
TRBJ2-5 | . | TRBV11-2 | many | CASSLDWGSQETQYF | TGTGCCAGCAGCTTAGATTGGGGAAGCCAAGAGACCCAGTACTTC
TRBJ2-7 | TRBD1 | TRBV6-5 | many | CASSTPGQGPEQYF | TGTGCCAGCAGTACCCCGGGACAGGGTCCCGAGCAGTACTTC
TRBJ2-1 | . | TRBV20-1 | . | CSGLKASYNEQFF | TGCAGTGGGCTAAAGGCCTCCTACAATGAGCAGTTCTTC
TRBJ2-3 | TRBD1 | TRBV5-1 | . | CASSVLGQETDTQYF | TGCGCCAGCAGCGTTCTGGGACAGGAGACAGATACGCAGTATTTT
TRBJ2-6 | . | TRBV7-3 | many | CATTAGANVLTF | TGTGCCACCACCGCTGGGGCCAACGTCCTGACTTTC
TRBJ1-1 | . | TRBV7-2 | many | CASGSSHVGGAFF | TGTGCCAGCGGTTCTTCTCACGTCGGGGGAGCTTTCTTT
TRBJ2-7 | . | TRBV3-1 | . | CASSQDASGVGEQYF | TGTGCCAGCAGCCAAGATGCGTCAGGGGTTGGCGAGCAGTACTTC
TRBJ2-1 | TRBD1 | TRBV7-2 | . | CASSPHPGQGAGEQFF | TGTGCCAGCAGCCCTCACCCGGGACAGGGGGCCGGTGAGCAGTTCTTC
TRBJ2-2 | . | TRBV5-5 | many | CASNPGRHANTGELFF | TGTGCCAGCAACCCGGGGAGGCACGCGAACACCGGGGAGCTGTTTTTT